This T cell receptor beta chain originates from a study of blood T cell repertoires in COVID-19. At the level of the study: Samples came from the United States, Italy and Spain, spanning acute and convalescent COVID-19.

Clones were sequenced by immunoSEQ multiplex PCR, and TCRdb holds only the in-frame ones, with some missing. This sample has some 120,000 clones, with 85% found just once. Germline lookup yields CDR1 SGHTA and CDR2 FQGNSA. This CDR3 contains 16 residues. V dropped 2 bases and J dropped 9; count of bases not matched to a gene: 12. Material for sequencing was peripheral blood. V and J are TRBV7-2 and TRBJ2-5, with 10 bases identical to TRBD1. The sequence derives from a man aged 55-75 years with acute or convalescent COVID-19. The CDR3 sequence: CASSLRGGQGGGAQYF. CDR3 nucleotide sequence: TGTGCCAGCAGCTTAAGAGGTGGACAGGGGGGTGGGGCCCAGTACTTC.